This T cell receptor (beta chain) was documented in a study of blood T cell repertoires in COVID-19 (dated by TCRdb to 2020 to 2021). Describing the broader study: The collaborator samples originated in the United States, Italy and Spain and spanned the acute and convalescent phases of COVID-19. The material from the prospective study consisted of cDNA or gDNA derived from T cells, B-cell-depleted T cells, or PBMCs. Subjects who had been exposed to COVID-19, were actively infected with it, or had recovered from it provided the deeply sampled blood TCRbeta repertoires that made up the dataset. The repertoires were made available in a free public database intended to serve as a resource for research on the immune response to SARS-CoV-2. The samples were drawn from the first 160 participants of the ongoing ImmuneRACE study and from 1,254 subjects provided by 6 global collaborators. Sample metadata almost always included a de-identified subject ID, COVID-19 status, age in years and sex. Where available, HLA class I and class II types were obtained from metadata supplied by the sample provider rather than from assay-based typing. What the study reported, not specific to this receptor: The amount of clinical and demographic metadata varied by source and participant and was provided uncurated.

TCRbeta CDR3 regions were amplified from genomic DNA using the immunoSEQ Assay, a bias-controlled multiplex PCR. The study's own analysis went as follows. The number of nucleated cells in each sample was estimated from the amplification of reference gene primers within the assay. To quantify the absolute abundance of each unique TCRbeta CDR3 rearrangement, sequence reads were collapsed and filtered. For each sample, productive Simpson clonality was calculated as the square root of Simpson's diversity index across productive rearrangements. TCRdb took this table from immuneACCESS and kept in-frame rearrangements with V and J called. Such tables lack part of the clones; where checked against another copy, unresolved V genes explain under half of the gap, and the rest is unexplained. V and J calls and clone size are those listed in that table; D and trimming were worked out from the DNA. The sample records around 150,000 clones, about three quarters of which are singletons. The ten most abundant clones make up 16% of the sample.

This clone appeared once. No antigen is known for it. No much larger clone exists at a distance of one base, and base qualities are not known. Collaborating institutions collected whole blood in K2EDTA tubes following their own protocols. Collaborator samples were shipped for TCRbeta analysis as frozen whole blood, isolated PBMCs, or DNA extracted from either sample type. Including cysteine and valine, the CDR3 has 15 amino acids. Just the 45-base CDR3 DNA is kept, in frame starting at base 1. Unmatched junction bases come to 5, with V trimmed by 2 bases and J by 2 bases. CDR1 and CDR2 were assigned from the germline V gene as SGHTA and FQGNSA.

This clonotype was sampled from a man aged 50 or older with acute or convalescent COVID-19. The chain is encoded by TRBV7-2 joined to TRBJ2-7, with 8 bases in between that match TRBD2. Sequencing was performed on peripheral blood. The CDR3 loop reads CASSLSLADTYEQYV. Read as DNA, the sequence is TGTGCCAGCAGCTTATCACTAGCGGATACCTACGAGCAGTACGTC.